The clone carrying this TCR beta chain has a single count. CDR3 length equals 14 residues. The V and J ends lost 5 bases and 0 bases respectively, with 10 bases between them. The germline V gene has CDR1 SGHAT and CDR2 FQDESV (reference sequence). Using immunoSEQ multiplex PCR, the repertoire was profiled, and TCRdb retains in-frame clones only, with some absent. The table has approximately 50,000 clones, approximately 92% seen once. This entry is derived from a study of T cell changes during pregnancy in multiple sclerosis. This rearrangement joins TRBV11-1 to TRBJ1-2; weak D call: TRBD1 (5 bases). This TCR derives from a female donor with multiple sclerosis, enrolled in a pregnancy study. The sequencing here drew on CD4+ T cells from peripheral blood mononuclear cells, taken in the third trimester of pregnancy. CDR3 amino acids: CASSLSTANYGYTF. The CDR3 DNA reads TGTGCCAGCAGCCTGTCGACAGCTAACTATGGCTACACCTTC.